This paragraph reports one TCR beta chain. This record comes from a study of blood T cell repertoires in COVID-19. The overall study: Sites in the United States, Italy and Spain provided acute and convalescent COVID-19 samples.

The authors' processing: Nucleated cell counts were estimated from reference gene primer amplification. TCRdb's table, derived via immunoSEQ multiplex PCR, lists solely in-frame clones and lacks some. That table gives V, J and clone size, and the DNA gave D and trimming. The repertoire has around 140,000 clones, around 80% of them found once; the top ten carry around 17%. Germline V gene lookup returns CDR1 SGHRS and CDR2 YFSETQ. Trimming removed 8 bases from V and 0 bases from J, with 14 bases in between. The CDR3 length is 15 residues. The chain employs TRBV5-1 and TRBJ1-4; D not resolved. This sequence was found in a man aged 50-60 years with acute or convalescent COVID-19. Sequencing used peripheral blood. DNA of the CDR3: TGCGCCAGGACGAGGGAAGGAGCAACTAATGAAAAACTGTTTTTT. This translates into CARTREGATNEKLFF.